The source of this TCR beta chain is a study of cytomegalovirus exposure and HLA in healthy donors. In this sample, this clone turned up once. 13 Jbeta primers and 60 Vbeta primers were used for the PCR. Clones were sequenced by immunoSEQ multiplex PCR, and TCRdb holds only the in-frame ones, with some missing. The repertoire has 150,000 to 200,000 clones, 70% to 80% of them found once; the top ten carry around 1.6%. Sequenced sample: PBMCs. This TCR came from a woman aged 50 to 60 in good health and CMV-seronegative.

The CDR3 protein is CASQAFGETQYF. The CDR3 nucleotides read TGTGCCAGTCAGGCGTTCGGAGAGACCCAGTACTTC. This rearrangement joins TRBV25-1 to TRBJ2-5, with D hard to call. From germline, CDR1 is MGHDK and CDR2 SYGVNS. This CDR3 spans 12 amino acids. Trimming pared 9 bases from V and 4 bases from J, leaving 12 bases between.